What follows describes a single TCR beta chain. This entry comes from a study of blood T cell repertoires in COVID-19. Study summary: COVID-19 samples, acute and convalescent, were from the United States, Italy and Spain. The analysed material was cDNA or gDNA that came from T cells, B-cell-depleted T cells, or PBMCs.

The germline V gene encodes CDR1 LNHDA and CDR2 SQIVND (reference sequence). This CDR3 spans 13 amino acids. V gave up 5 bases and J gave up 0 bases, with 7 bases separating them. Authors' data handling: Estimation of nucleated cell counts relied on the amplification of reference gene primers. Produced via immunoSEQ multiplex PCR; TCRdb's table is partial and in-frame only. The D gene and trimming were derived from the DNA, and the V and J assignments and clone size from that table. The table shows approximately 220,000 clones, with 80% to 85% occurring only once. This TCR was recovered from a woman in her fifties or sixties with acute or convalescent COVID-19. The chain uses TRBV19 and TRBJ1-1, with D maybe TRBD1 (5 bases). Specimen: peripheral blood. CDR3 bases: TGTGCCAGTAGTCAGGGCTTGAACACTGAAGCTTTCTTT. Translated, it gives CASSQGLNTEAFF.